This note documents a single T cell receptor (beta chain) sequence. The data originate from a study of metastatic and nonmetastatic thyroid tumors. The V end was cut by 4 bases, the J end by 2 bases, with 14 bases between. The CDR3 consists of 15 residues. Germline V gene data show CDR1 as SGHAT and CDR2 as FQNNGV. TCRdb reanalyzed the PCR reads with MiXCR. The sample contains over 14,000 clones, about 27% of which appear only once. Each patient came to thyroid surgery without any prior treatment (of any kind). The clonotype originates from a female donor with papillary thyroid cancer or a benign thyroid nodule (not recorded which). Some clones in this sample may be carry-over from other donors' samples. The chain recombines TRBV11-2 with TRBJ1-1; D gene ambiguous. Material: tumor tissue. In DNA, the CDR3 is TGTGCCAGCAGCTCCTCACGACCCATTAACACTGAAGCTTTCTTT. Amino acid sequence: CASSSSRPINTEAFF.